These 15 T cell receptor beta chains share one sample of origin, sequenced in a study of T cell repertoires in cytomegalovirus infection. TCRdb reprocessed the reads with MiXCR, giving one entry per CDR3 protein. The data contain approximately 250,000 distinct CDR3 sequences, approximately 9.1% of them singletons. The specimen was PBMCs. Source of these receptors: a human donor in good health (CMV status not recorded). Some clones in this sample may be carry-over from other donors' samples.

This clonotype was seen more than once but under ten times. This rearrangement joins TRBV19 to TRBJ1-5; 7 bases match TRBD1. Germline CDR1 is LNHDA and CDR2 is SQIVND (reference sequence). The CDR3 runs to 16 residues. Germline trimming cut 10 bases from V and 3 bases from J; bases unmatched to any gene: 15. The CDR3 bases are TGTGCCACCGGGACCGCTGGGACAGTTTCCAATCAGCCCCAGCATTTT. Amino acid sequence: CATGTAGTVSNQPQHF.

This clonotype appeared many times. V is TRBV7-9 and J is TRBJ1-5; D is uncertain. The ends were cut back, 8 bases at V and 0 bases at J, with 11 bases in the middle. The germline gives CDR1 SEHNR, CDR2 FQNEAQ (reference sequence). The CDR3 sequence is 14 residues long. The CDR3, as DNA: TGTGCCAGCGCTCCAGGCCTTAGCAATCAGCCCCAGCATTTT. It encodes CASAPGLSNQPQHF.

This clonotype was counted only a few times. J is TRBJ2-1 and V is TRBV7-2; D may be TRBD2 (6 bases). V shed 2 bases and J shed 10 bases, with 27 bases lying between them. From germline, CDR1 is SGHTA and CDR2 FQGNSA. The CDR3 spans 18 residues. The DNA of the CDR3 is TGTGCCAGCAGCTTAAACCGAGGCAACCGCGGGGCAATTCCGGAGCAGTTCTTC. Translating it yields CASSLNRGNRGAIPEQFF. The full variable domain, with the rest looked up from reference TRBV7-2 and TRBJ2-1, is GAGVSQSPSNKVTEKGKDVELRCDPISGHTALYWYRQSLGQGLEFLIYFQGNSAPDKSGLPSDRFSAERTGGSVSTLTIQRTQQEDSAVYLCASSLNRGNRGAIPEQFFGPGTRLTVL.

The table lists this clonotype with a few counts. The genes are TRBV28 and TRBJ1-1; D might be TRBD1 (6 bases). Germline V gene lookup returns CDR1 MDHEN and CDR2 SYDVKM. The CDR3 loop spans 18 amino acids. Trimming shortened V by 6 bases and J by 2 bases, and 25 bases separated the two germline ends. Written as DNA, the CDR3 is TGTGCCAGCAGCCCTGGGGGGTTTGGTAAGGGGGGAAACACTGAAGCTTTCTTT. Residues: CASSPGGFGKGGNTEAFF. The full variable domain, completed using reference TRBV28 and TRBJ1-1, is DVKVTQSSRYLVKRTGEKVFLECVQDMDHENMFWYRQDPGLGLRLIYFSYDVKMKEKGDIPEGYSVSREKKERFSLILESASTNQTSMYLCASSPGGFGKGGNTEAFFGQGTRLTVV.

V and J are TRBV28 and TRBJ1-2, with 9 positions matching TRBD1. The CDR3 sequence is 15 residues long. CDR1 is MDHEN and CDR2 is SYDVKM in the germline V gene. Germline trimming cut 2 bases from V and 8 bases from J; bases unmatched to any gene: 9. In DNA, the CDR3 is TGTGCCAGCAGTTTACTACGTACAGGGGGCGAGGGCTACACCTTC. Protein: CASSLLRTGGEGYTF.

This clonotype came up many times. V and J are TRBV7-2 and TRBJ2-5; tentatively, D is TRBD2 (5 bases). This CDR3 contains 13 residues. Germline CDR1 and CDR2: SGHTA and FQGNSA. Trimming pared 3 bases from V and 7 bases from J, leaving 12 bases between. In nucleotides, the CDR3 is TGTGCCAGCAGCTTGGGTCTAGCAGCGACCCAGTACTTC. Its protein is CASSLGLAATQYF.

The chain joins TRBV20-1 to TRBJ2-1, with D uncertain. V was pared by 6 bases and J by 0 bases, with 6 bases between. CDR3 size: 12 residues. In germline, CDR1 is DFQATT, CDR2 SNEGSKA (reference sequence). The CDR3 sequence: CSAPGSYNEQFF. DNA of the CDR3: TGCAGTGCACCAGGCTCCTACAATGAGCAGTTCTTC.

This clonotype came up many times. The gene calls are TRBV7-2 and TRBJ2-7; D call uncertain. CDR3 length: 13 residues. With 5 bases removed from V and 2 bases from J, the gap between germline ends came to 10 bases. The germline V gene encodes CDR1 SGHTA and CDR2 FQGNSA. CDR3 amino acids: CASSPRAAYEQYF. The CDR3, as DNA: TGTGCCAGCAGCCCCCGGGCAGCCTACGAGCAGTACTTC.

The rearrangement uses TRBV6-2 or TRBV6-3 and TRBJ2-7, with 7 nucleotides matching TRBD2. The V segment lost 8 bases and the J segment 4 bases; nucleotides outside the gene matches: 20. CDR1 and CDR2 (germline): MNHEY, SVGEGT. The CDR3 totals 17 residues. The CDR3 reads CASCPMVKGRAVYEQYF. The CDR3 DNA reads TGTGCCAGCTGCCCAATGGTGAAAGGGAGGGCCGTTTACGAGCAGTACTTC.

This clonotype showed up many times. The V and J genes are TRBV7-2 and TRBJ2-7, with TRBD2 matching over 9 bases. V shed 1 base and J 1 base; nucleotides not matched to a gene: 5. CDR3 length: 16 residues. Looked up from germline, CDR1 is SGHTA and CDR2 is FQGNSA. The CDR3 DNA sequence: TGTGCCAGCAGCTTAGGCCCCCTAGCGGGATCCTACGAGCAGTACTTC. This translates into CASSLGPLAGSYEQYF.

Ten or more counts support this clonotype. The J gene is TRBJ2-7, the V gene TRBV7-3, with D hard to call. Germline-derived CDR1 and CDR2 are SGHTA and FQGTGA. V lost 2 bases to trimming and J lost 2 bases, with 13 bases between them. This CDR3 region has 15 residues. The CDR3: CASSLWKADTYEQYF. In DNA, the CDR3 is TGTGCCAGCAGCTTATGGAAGGCTGACACCTACGAGCAGTACTTC.

This clonotype was observed a handful of times. The V and J genes are TRBV5-6 and TRBJ1-6, with D tentatively TRBD1 (5 bases). The CDR3 loop spans 14 amino acids. CDR1 and CDR2 (germline): SGHDT, YYEEEE. Trimming stripped 1 base from V and 16 bases from J, with 18 bases between. The CDR3 nucleotides are TGTGCCAGCAGCTTGATACTTTCCGGGACTCAACTCCACTTT. It translates to CASSLILSGTQLHF. Together with reference TRBV5-6 and TRBJ1-6, the CDR3 gives the full variable domain: DAGVTQSPTHLIKTRGQQVTLRCSPKSGHDTVSWYQQALGQGPQFIFQYYEEEERQRGNFPDRFSGHQFPNYSSELNVNALLLGDSALYLCASSLILSGTQLHFGNGTRLTVT.

The chain carries TRBV19 and TRBJ2-7; 8 nucleotides align to TRBD1. This CDR3 comprises 14 residues. Germline loops: CDR1 LNHDA, CDR2 SQIVND (reference sequence). Losses at the gene ends were 6 bases for V and 2 bases for J; bases not matched to a gene: 6. The CDR3 loop reads CASRLGQGPYEQYF. CDR3 coding DNA: TGTGCCAGTAGACTTGGACAGGGACCCTACGAGCAGTACTTC.

This clonotype was seen many times. The chain combines TRBV10-3 with TRBJ1-1; the D is unclear. This CDR3 comprises 13 residues. Trimming left V 7 bases short and J 5 bases short, with 14 bases between. Germline V gene lookup returns CDR1 ENHRY and CDR2 SYGVKD. In nucleotides, the CDR3 is TGTGCCATCAAGCAGGCTTCATCGACTGAAGCTTTCTTT. Its protein is CAIKQASSTEAFF.

V usage is TRBV7-2 and J usage is TRBJ2-5, with D tentatively TRBD2 (5 bases). CDR3 length equals 13 residues. V was cut by 5 bases and J by 9 bases, with 16 bases left in between. CDR1 SGHTA and CDR2 FQGNSA come from the germline V gene. CDR3 amino acids: CASSPGIQRAQYF. The DNA of the CDR3 is TGTGCCAGCAGCCCCGGGATTCAAAGGGCCCAGTACTTC.